The text below deals with one T cell receptor (beta chain). Its antigen is unknown. Being one base from a much bigger clone, this may be a read error. This entry comes from a study of tumor-infiltrating lymphocytes in primary liver carcinoma. The wider study: Samples gave roughly 3.65 to 8 million productive TCRbeta reads, similar across tissue types. Study-level points and caveats: Representation across all five tumor regions was limited to only about 8-25% of top clones. Relative to tumor region pairs, the tumor-adjacent and tumor-blood pairs showed overlap that was lower.

This CDR3 region has 16 residues. CDR1 and CDR2 (germline): MRHNA, SNTAGT. Reverse transcription of roughly 480 ng total RNA with a constant-region primer produced TCR beta cDNA. Amplification in three nested multiplex PCR rounds with slightly modified ARM-PCR gave rise to TCR beta libraries. Two initial PCR rounds of around 9 cycles each paired TRBV1-TRBV30 forward primers with a C-beta reverse primer. TCRdb reprocessed the multiplex PCR reads with MiXCR, giving one entry per CDR3 protein. Of some 190,000 distinct CDR3 sequences in the sample, over 80% are singletons; the top ten hold about a sixth. Total RNA and DNA came together from approximately 20-30 mg of bulk tissue without cell sorting. Sampling of every tumor involved five separate regions. These included the tumor centre.

The chain carries TRBV6-4 and TRBJ2-5; 11 bases match TRBD2. The source is a man aged 40-55 years with primary liver carcinoma and hepatitis B virus infection. Material for sequencing was tumor tissue from primary liver carcinoma. CDR3 amino acids: CSSSESGTSGQETQYF. The CDR3 DNA follows: TGTTCCAGCAGTGAATCGGGGACTAGCGGTCAAGAGACCCAGTACTTC.